This is a list of T cell receptor beta chains from one sample in a study of T cell clonotyping in hematopoietic cell transplantation. Assay: immunoSEQ multiplex PCR; the TCRdb copy retains only in-frame clones and omits some. The profile shows 25,000 to 30,000 clones, 85% to 95% of them singletons. This sample comprised peripheral blood mononuclear cells, obtained before stem cell transplant. The receptors derive from a man aged 45-65 years with acute myeloid leukemia. Some clones in this sample may be carry-over from other donors' samples. CDR3s include the opening cysteine and the closing phenylalanine or tryptophan. A D gene is named only where the DNA matches it firmly. For some rows the clone size is stated as once, few or many, or as a class when expanded; others skip it.

d_gene,len,v_gene,abundance,j_gene,CDR3aa,CDR3nt
TRBD2,15,TRBV28,NA,TRBJ2-7,CASSFGAGGTYEQYF,TGTGCCAGCAGTTTCGGTGCGGGAGGAACCTACGAGCAGTACTTC
NA,14,TRBV9,NA,TRBJ2-1,CASSAAGGHNEQFF,TGTGCCAGCAGCGCGGCCGGGGGCCACAATGAGCAGTTCTTC
NA,14,TRBV2,once,TRBJ1-2,CASSYTGPNYGYTF,TGTGCCAGCAGTTATACAGGTCCTAACTATGGCTACACCTTC
NA,13,TRBV30,NA,TRBJ1-5,CAWGLNSNQPQHF,TGTGCCTGGGGGCTAAATAGCAATCAGCCCCAGCATTTT
NA,14,TRBV5-6,NA,TRBJ1-4,CASSSQGFREKLFF,TGTGCCAGCAGCTCCCAGGGGTTTAGGGAAAAACTGTTTTTT
TRBD1,12,TRBV2,once,TRBJ2-7,CAGGQGGYEQYF,TGTGCCGGCGGACAGGGAGGCTACGAGCAGTACTTC
TRBD2,16,TRBV4-2,NA,TRBJ2-3,CASSQAGTSGADTQYF,TGTGCCAGCAGCCAAGCGGGGACTAGCGGGGCAGATACGCAGTATTTT
NA,13,TRBV4-3,NA,TRBJ2-7,CASSWDGPYEQYF,TGCGCCAGCAGCTGGGACGGACCCTACGAGCAGTACTTC
NA,13,TRBV5-1,NA,TRBJ2-3,CASSLVGEDTQYF,TGCGCCAGCAGCTTGGTGGGGGAGGATACGCAGTATTTT
NA,12,TRBV28,NA,TRBJ2-7,CASSVGSYEQYF,TGTGCCAGCAGTGTCGGTTCCTACGAGCAGTACTTC